This T cell receptor beta chain was retrieved from a study of OX40 agonist ivuxolimab in advanced cancers. Trimming cost V 5 bases and J 5 bases; bases outside gene matches: 7. The germline V gene encodes CDR1 MNHEY and CDR2 SVGAGI. The length of the CDR3 is 15 residues. Sequenced by immunoSEQ multiplex PCR; TCRdb stores in-frame clones only, minus some. The repertoire includes fewer than 80,000 clones, roughly 85% of them detected once, and under 0.9% sits in the top ten. The chain joins TRBV6-5 to TRBJ1-1; 11 nucleotides match TRBD1. The receptor's source is an adult with an advanced solid tumor such as melanoma, head and neck, liver or kidney cancer. The sequencing here drew on CD4+ or CD8+ T cells sorted from blood, taken in a trial of the OX40 agonist ivuxolimab. The CDR3 region has the DNA TGTGCCAGCAGTCCCTGGACAGGGGGCGAAACTGAAGCTTTCTTT. This sequence encodes CASSPWTGGETEAFF.